This is a list of T cell receptor beta chains from one sample in a study of T-cell reconstitution after alpha-beta-depleted transplantation in children. One entry per CDR3 protein results from TCRdb running MiXCR on the PCR reads. The repertoire has approximately 300,000 distinct CDR3 sequences, almost 8% of them found once; the top ten carry 9.1%. Here the sequenced sample was peripheral blood, taken 360 days after TCRalphabeta/CD19-depleted stem cell transplant. Receptors were obtained from a female patient aged 2-15 years who had a stem cell transplant for Fanconi anemia, so the T cells may come from the graft donor. The CDR3 runs from the conserved cysteine through the conserved F or W. A D gene is named only where the DNA matches it firmly. Not every row has a clone size; where given, it reads once, few, many or a size class.

CDR3nt: TGTGCCAGCAGCTTGAGGACAAGATACACCGGGGAGCTGTTTTTT
CDR3aa: CASSLRTRYTGELFF
v_gene: TRBV7-9
abundance: many
d_gene: -
j_gene: TRBJ2-2

CDR3nt: TGTGCCAGCTCCGGGACTCCCTGGGGGGGCTACACCTTC
CDR3aa: CASSGTPWGGYTF
v_gene: TRBV2
abundance: few
d_gene: -
j_gene: TRBJ1-2

CDR3nt: TGTGCCATTGTCCTCACCCCCAACTATGGCTACACCTTC
CDR3aa: CAIVLTPNYGYTF
v_gene: TRBV2
abundance: few
d_gene: -
j_gene: TRBJ1-2

CDR3nt: TGCGCCAGCAGCCCTCGCGCTCCAGGGGGCGCGGCCGGGGAGCTGTTTTTT
CDR3aa: CASSPRAPGGAAGELFF
v_gene: TRBV4-3
abundance: few
d_gene: TRBD1
j_gene: TRBJ2-2

CDR3nt: TGTGCCAGCAGCAAAAAGAGGCGCACTTCGTCCTCCTACAATGAGCAGTTCTTC
CDR3aa: CASSKKRRTSSSYNEQFF
v_gene: TRBV21-1
abundance: many
d_gene: -
j_gene: TRBJ2-1

CDR3nt: TGCAGTGCTAGACTAGCCCAAGAGACCCAGTACTTC
CDR3aa: CSARLAQETQYF
v_gene: TRBV20-1
abundance: many
d_gene: -
j_gene: TRBJ2-5

CDR3nt: TGCAGTGCTAGAGATCGAGGGGGGCATGACCCCCTCCACTTT
CDR3aa: CSARDRGGHDPLHF
v_gene: TRBV20-1
abundance: few
d_gene: -
j_gene: TRBJ1-6

CDR3nt: TGTGCCAGCAGTTTCGCCGGAACCCCGTACTTC
CDR3aa: CASSFAGTPYF
v_gene: TRBV6-1
abundance: many
d_gene: -
j_gene: TRBJ2-7

CDR3nt: TGCGCCAGCAGCCCGAATATAGCGGCCCGTACAGCGGATACGCAGTATTTT
CDR3aa: CASSPNIAARTADTQYF
v_gene: TRBV5-1
abundance: many
d_gene: -
j_gene: TRBJ2-3

CDR3nt: TGTGCCAGCAGCGTAGATGATTATGGCTACACCTTC
CDR3aa: CASSVDDYGYTF
v_gene: TRBV9
abundance: -
d_gene: -
j_gene: TRBJ1-2

CDR3nt: TGCAGTATGGGGAGTCAAGATGAGCAGTTCTTC
CDR3aa: CSMGSQDEQFF
v_gene: TRBV20-1
abundance: many
d_gene: -
j_gene: TRBJ2-1

CDR3nt: TGTGCCAGCAGCATTACTGTGGCGGAGACCCAGTACTTC
CDR3aa: CASSITVAETQYF
v_gene: TRBV6-5
abundance: many
d_gene: -
j_gene: TRBJ2-5

CDR3nt: TGCGCCAGCAGCCTAAAGGGACAGGGAGGAAAACTGTTTTTT
CDR3aa: CASSLKGQGGKLFF
v_gene: TRBV5-1
abundance: many
d_gene: TRBD1
j_gene: TRBJ1-4

CDR3nt: TGTGCCAGCTCACCGTGGGATGGCAATGAGCAGTTCTTC
CDR3aa: CASSPWDGNEQFF
v_gene: TRBV18
abundance: many
d_gene: -
j_gene: TRBJ2-1

CDR3nt: TGTGCCAGCAGCCAAGGGTCTGGACAGGGCTACGAGCAGTACTTC
CDR3aa: CASSQGSGQGYEQYF
v_gene: TRBV4-2
abundance: many
d_gene: TRBD1
j_gene: TRBJ2-7

CDR3nt: TGTGCCAGCAGCTCCGGACAGGGCTGGTACGAGCAGTACTTC
CDR3aa: CASSSGQGWYEQYF
v_gene: TRBV13
abundance: few
d_gene: TRBD1
j_gene: TRBJ2-7

CDR3nt: TGCAGCGTTAGTTTTCTCCCCTTTAGCACAGATACGCAGTATTTT
CDR3aa: CSVSFLPFSTDTQYF
v_gene: TRBV29-1
abundance: -
d_gene: -
j_gene: TRBJ2-3

CDR3nt: TGTGCCATCACGGAAGGGTACGAGCAGTACTTC
CDR3aa: CAITEGYEQYF
v_gene: TRBV10-3
abundance: many
d_gene: -
j_gene: TRBJ2-7

CDR3nt: TGTGCCAGCAGTCACACCTATGGCTACACCTTC
CDR3aa: CASSHTYGYTF
v_gene: TRBV6-2/TRBV6-3
abundance: many
d_gene: -
j_gene: TRBJ1-2

CDR3nt: TGTGCCAGCAGAGATGGGACAGACTACAATGAGCAGTTCTTC
CDR3aa: CASRDGTDYNEQFF
v_gene: TRBV2
abundance: many
d_gene: TRBD1
j_gene: TRBJ2-1

CDR3nt: TGTGCCAGCAGTTTTCGGGGGCATGAGACCCAGTACTTC
CDR3aa: CASSFRGHETQYF
v_gene: TRBV12-3/TRBV12-4
abundance: many
d_gene: -
j_gene: TRBJ2-5

CDR3nt: TGTGCCAGCAGCTTAGTAGGTGGAGGTACCTACGAGCAGTACTTC
CDR3aa: CASSLVGGGTYEQYF
v_gene: TRBV11-2
abundance: -
d_gene: -
j_gene: TRBJ2-7

CDR3nt: TGTGCCAGCAGCTTAAGCGGGAGAAAAGAGACCCAGTACTTC
CDR3aa: CASSLSGRKETQYF
v_gene: TRBV11-2
abundance: many
d_gene: TRBD2
j_gene: TRBJ2-5

CDR3nt: TGTGCCAGCAGTTTGGGACTAGCGTGGTATTCCTTGGGAGAGACCCAGTACTTC
CDR3aa: CASSLGLAWYSLGETQYF
v_gene: TRBV5-4
abundance: few
d_gene: TRBD2
j_gene: TRBJ2-5

CDR3nt: TGTGCCAGCAGTTACTCTGCTGGGAGCCTACTGCCTTTCTTT
CDR3aa: CASSYSAGSLLPFF
v_gene: TRBV6-5
abundance: many
d_gene: -
j_gene: TRBJ1-1

CDR3nt: TGCGCCAGCAGCTTGGTCCGGGGAAAAGAGACCCAGTACTTC
CDR3aa: CASSLVRGKETQYF
v_gene: TRBV5-1
abundance: many
d_gene: -
j_gene: TRBJ2-5

CDR3nt: TGCAGTGCTACCCGACAGGGAGATGAGCAGTTCTTC
CDR3aa: CSATRQGDEQFF
v_gene: TRBV20-1
abundance: few
d_gene: TRBD1
j_gene: TRBJ2-1

CDR3nt: TGTGCCATCAGGGGGTATGGCTACACCTTC
CDR3aa: CAIRGYGYTF
v_gene: TRBV10-3
abundance: -
d_gene: -
j_gene: TRBJ1-2

CDR3nt: TGTGCCAGCAGTCCCAGGGACAGGCGGGGCTACACCTTC
CDR3aa: CASSPRDRRGYTF
v_gene: TRBV28
abundance: few
d_gene: TRBD1
j_gene: TRBJ1-2

CDR3nt: TGTGCCAGCAGCCCACAACGGGGGGGCACAGATACGCAGTATTTT
CDR3aa: CASSPQRGGTDTQYF
v_gene: TRBV7-3
abundance: many
d_gene: TRBD2
j_gene: TRBJ2-3

CDR3nt: TGTGCCAGCAGCTTAGACCGGACAGTCTACGAGCAGTACTTC
CDR3aa: CASSLDRTVYEQYF
v_gene: TRBV11-2
abundance: few
d_gene: -
j_gene: TRBJ2-7

CDR3nt: TGTGCCAGCAGCTTAGAACCTACCCACTCACCCCTCCACTTT
CDR3aa: CASSLEPTHSPLHF
v_gene: TRBV7-4
abundance: many
d_gene: -
j_gene: TRBJ1-6